Below are 7 T cell receptor beta chains sequenced from a single sample in a study of spatial heterogeneity in lung cancer. One entry per CDR3 protein results from TCRdb running MiXCR on the 5' RACE reads. The sample lists fewer than 100,000 distinct CDR3 sequences; just under 20% were seen once. Time point noted: blood at routine non-recurrence follow-up after resection. Specimen: PBMCs, collected at follow-up. The receptors were sampled from a male donor with early-stage non-small cell lung cancer.

The chain has TRBV20-1 and TRBJ2-2, with D perhaps TRBD2 (6 bases). The V and J ends lost 3 bases and 4 bases respectively, with 6 bases between them. The CDR3 extends over 12 amino acids. Germline V gene lookup returns CDR1 DFQATT and CDR2 SNEGSKA (reference sequence). Here the CDR3 reads CSASGSTGELFF. CDR3 DNA: TGCAGTGCTAGCGGGAGCACCGGGGAGCTGTTTTTT.

The chain employs TRBV6-5 and TRBJ2-3; TRBD1 agrees at 7 bases. The CDR3 runs 14 residues. CDR1 MNHEY and CDR2 SVGAGI come from the germline V gene. V shed 2 bases and J 1 base; nucleotides not matched to a gene: 0. CDR3 sequence: CASSYDRGTDTQYF. Here the CDR3 DNA reads TGTGCCAGCAGTTACGACAGGGGCACAGATACGCAGTATTTT.

This chain links TRBV2 with TRBJ2-3; 8 bases line up with TRBD1. This CDR3 region has 13 residues. With V trimmed by 9 bases and J by 2 bases, 4 bases remained unmatched. The germline gives CDR1 SNHLY, CDR2 FYNNEI. This CDR3 reads CARTGDNTDTQYF. The CDR3 DNA sequence: TGTGCCAGGACAGGGGATAACACAGATACGCAGTATTTT.

This chain connects TRBV20-1 to TRBJ1-5; a possible D gene is TRBD1 (5 bases). The CDR3 has 13 amino acids. Looked up from germline, CDR1 is DFQATT and CDR2 is SNEGSKA (reference sequence). The ends were cut back, 3 bases at V and 7 bases at J, with 13 bases in the middle. CDR3 DNA sequence: TGCAGTGCTAGGCCCGGGACCGGGCAGCCCCAGCATTTT. It specifies CSARPGTGQPQHF.

The chain links TRBV20-1 to TRBJ1-4; 8 positions agree with TRBD1. The germline gives CDR1 DFQATT, CDR2 SNEGSKA (reference sequence). V lost 6 bases to trimming and J lost 2 bases; unmatched junction nucleotides: 11. The CDR3 runs to 16 residues. The CDR3 bases are TGCAGTGCCGTAACCTCGACAGGGGCCACTAATGAAAAACTGTTTTTT. Translating gives CSAVTSTGATNEKLFF.

The chain combines TRBV6-2 or TRBV6-3 with TRBJ1-2, with a tentative D call TRBD1 (5 bases). The CDR3 contains 14 residues. Between the trimmed V and J ends, which lost 6 bases and 6 bases, there was a span of 17 bases. Looked up from germline, CDR1 is MNHEY and CDR2 is SVGEGT. CDR3 coding DNA: TGTGCCAGCAGCTGGACGGGCCAAGGGGATGGCTACACCTTC. This gives the protein CASSWTGQGDGYTF.

With respect to this clonotype: Its ends do not fully match the called genes, so a read error is possible. The chain combines TRBV7-2 with TRBJ2-2, with a tentative D call TRBD1 (6 bases). Germline CDR1 and CDR2: SGHTA and FQGNSA. The CDR3 runs 15 residues. The CDR3 is CASSYQGQNAGELFF. The CDR3 DNA sequence: TGTGCCAGCAGTTACCAGGGGCAGAACGCCGGGGAGCTGTTTTTT.